Listed below are T cell receptor beta chains from one sample, sequenced in a study of blood T cell repertoires in COVID-19. Sequencing used immunoSEQ multiplex PCR; TCRdb keeps in-frame clones, though not all of them. Of approximately 300,000 clones in the sample, 70% to 90% were seen once. Input material: PBMCs or T cells enriched from blood (not recorded which). The receptor set was obtained from a woman in her thirties who had recovered from COVID-19. Each CDR3 is given with its conserved first and last residue. Fields, in order: J gene, clone size, D gene, V gene, CDR3 protein, CDR3 DNA. A D gene is named only where the DNA matches it firmly. Clone size is stated in some rows and not others, as once, few, many or a class when expanded.

J gene: TRBJ2-3; clone size: .; D gene: TRBD2; V gene: TRBV18; CDR3 protein: CASSPISGVADTQYF; CDR3 DNA: TGTGCCAGCTCACCTATTAGCGGGGTTGCAGATACGCAGTATTTT
J gene: TRBJ2-1; clone size: .; D gene: .; V gene: TRBV9; CDR3 protein: CASSVLPNLYNEQFF; CDR3 DNA: TGTGCCAGCAGCGTCCTACCGAACCTATACAATGAGCAGTTCTTC
J gene: TRBJ1-5; clone size: .; D gene: .; V gene: TRBV30; CDR3 protein: CAWSVGGSNQPQHF; CDR3 DNA: TGTGCCTGGAGTGTTGGAGGTTCGAATCAGCCCCAGCATTTT
J gene: TRBJ1-2; clone size: .; D gene: .; V gene: TRBV11-2; CDR3 protein: CASSPFGGDNYGYTF; CDR3 DNA: TGTGCCAGCAGCCCATTCGGCGGGGATAACTATGGCTACACCTTC
J gene: TRBJ1-1; clone size: .; D gene: .; V gene: TRBV12-3/TRBV12-4; CDR3 protein: CASSPRGGPEAFF; CDR3 DNA: TGTGCCAGCAGTCCCCGGGGTGGCCCTGAAGCTTTCTTT
J gene: TRBJ1-3; clone size: .; D gene: .; V gene: TRBV6-5; CDR3 protein: CASSPRGGNTIYF; CDR3 DNA: TGTGCCAGCAGTCCCCGGGGGGGAAACACCATATATTTT
J gene: TRBJ2-5; clone size: .; D gene: TRBD2; V gene: TRBV18; CDR3 protein: CASSPGGRGTQYF; CDR3 DNA: TGTGCCAGCTCACCGGGAGGGCGGGGGACCCAGTACTTC
J gene: TRBJ1-2; clone size: .; D gene: .; V gene: TRBV6-1; CDR3 protein: CASSEVLYGYTF; CDR3 DNA: TGTGCCAGCAGTGAGGTCCTATATGGCTACACCTTC
J gene: TRBJ1-2; clone size: few; D gene: TRBD1; V gene: TRBV5-1; CDR3 protein: CASSPNPLQGIFYGYTF; CDR3 DNA: TGCGCCAGCAGCCCCAATCCCCTACAGGGGATCTTCTATGGCTACACCTTC
J gene: TRBJ2-6; clone size: .; D gene: TRBD1; V gene: TRBV4-3; CDR3 protein: CASSPTGVDGANVLTF; CDR3 DNA: TGCGCCAGCAGCCCGACAGGGGTCGATGGGGCCAACGTCCTGACTTTC
J gene: TRBJ2-3; clone size: once; D gene: .; V gene: TRBV5-6; CDR3 protein: CASTRARGASTDTQYF; CDR3 DNA: TGTGCCAGTACCCGGGCCCGGGGGGCGAGCACAGATACGCAGTATTTT
J gene: TRBJ1-2; clone size: .; D gene: .; V gene: TRBV19; CDR3 protein: CASSIALTGSNTF; CDR3 DNA: TGTGCCAGTAGTATAGCCCTTACAGGCAGCAACACCTTC
J gene: TRBJ2-3; clone size: .; D gene: .; V gene: TRBV2; CDR3 protein: CASSTDLASTDTQYF; CDR3 DNA: TGTGCCAGCAGTACGGACCTAGCCAGCACAGATACGCAGTATTTT
J gene: TRBJ2-3; clone size: .; D gene: TRBD2; V gene: TRBV5-8; CDR3 protein: CASSLGTSYLTDTQYF; CDR3 DNA: TGTGCCAGCAGCCTCGGGACTAGCTACCTCACAGATACGCAGTATTTT
J gene: TRBJ1-1; clone size: .; D gene: .; V gene: TRBV4-2; CDR3 protein: CASSQDSGRVLSGAFF; CDR3 DNA: TGTGCCAGCAGCCAAGATTCCGGCAGGGTCCTTTCGGGAGCTTTCTTT
J gene: TRBJ2-3; clone size: .; D gene: TRBD2; V gene: TRBV7-2; CDR3 protein: CASAGGGGAKDTQYF; CDR3 DNA: TGTGCCAGCGCTGGGGGCGGGGGGGCAAAGGATACGCAGTATTTT
J gene: TRBJ1-5; clone size: .; D gene: .; V gene: TRBV18; CDR3 protein: CASSPGDSNQPQHF; CDR3 DNA: TGTGCCAGCTCACCCGGGGATAGCAATCAGCCCCAGCATTTT
J gene: TRBJ1-6; clone size: .; D gene: TRBD1; V gene: TRBV7-9; CDR3 protein: CASSLGQGEGALHF; CDR3 DNA: TGTGCCAGCAGCTTAGGACAGGGCGAGGGGGCCCTCCACTTT
J gene: TRBJ1-5; clone size: .; D gene: TRBD1; V gene: TRBV27; CDR3 protein: CASSPDPGGGQPQHF; CDR3 DNA: TGTGCCAGCAGCCCAGACCCAGGGGGCGGCCAGCCCCAGCATTTT
J gene: TRBJ2-5; clone size: once; D gene: .; V gene: TRBV2; CDR3 protein: CASSEQTLTQETQYF; CDR3 DNA: TGTGCCAGCAGTGAACAAACCCTAACGCAAGAGACCCAGTACTTC
J gene: TRBJ1-6; clone size: .; D gene: .; V gene: TRBV27; CDR3 protein: CASSLRQGHISPLHF; CDR3 DNA: TGTGCCAGCAGTTTAAGGCAGGGGCACATTTCACCCCTCCACTTT
J gene: TRBJ2-1; clone size: .; D gene: .; V gene: TRBV30; CDR3 protein: CAWSLRGSVENEQFF; CDR3 DNA: TGTGCCTGGAGCTTAAGGGGCTCGGTCGAAAATGAGCAGTTCTTC
J gene: TRBJ1-4; clone size: .; D gene: TRBD1; V gene: TRBV5-5; CDR3 protein: CASSTLSGQGFEKLFF; CDR3 DNA: TGTGCCAGCAGCACACTCTCGGGACAGGGTTTTGAAAAACTGTTTTTT
J gene: TRBJ1-5; clone size: .; D gene: .; V gene: TRBV7-9; CDR3 protein: CASSLEAGGVNQPQHF; CDR3 DNA: TGTGCCAGCAGCTTAGAGGCGGGGGGGGTGAATCAGCCCCAGCATTTT